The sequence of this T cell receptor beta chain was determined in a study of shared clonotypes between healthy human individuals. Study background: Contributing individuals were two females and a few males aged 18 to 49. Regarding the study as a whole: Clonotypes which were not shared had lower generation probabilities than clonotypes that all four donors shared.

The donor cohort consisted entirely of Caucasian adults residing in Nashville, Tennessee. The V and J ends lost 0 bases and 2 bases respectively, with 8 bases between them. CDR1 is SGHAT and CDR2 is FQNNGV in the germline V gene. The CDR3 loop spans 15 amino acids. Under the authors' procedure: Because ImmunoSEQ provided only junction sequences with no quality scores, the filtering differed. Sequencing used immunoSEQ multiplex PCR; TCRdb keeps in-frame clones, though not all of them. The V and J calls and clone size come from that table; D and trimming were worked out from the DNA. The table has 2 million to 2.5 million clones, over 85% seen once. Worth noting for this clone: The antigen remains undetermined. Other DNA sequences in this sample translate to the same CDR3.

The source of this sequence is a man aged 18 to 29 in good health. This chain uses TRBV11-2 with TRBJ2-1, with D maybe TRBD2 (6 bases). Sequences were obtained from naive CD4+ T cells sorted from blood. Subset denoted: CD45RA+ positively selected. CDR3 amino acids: CASSLEGGAYNEQFF. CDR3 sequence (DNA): TGTGCCAGCAGCTTAGAGGGCGGGGCCTACAATGAGCAGTTCTTC.